Included here is one T cell receptor (beta chain) sequence, with context. Its antigen is currently unknown. The germline gives CDR1 SGHRS, CDR2 YFSETQ. The CDR3 runs to 15 residues. The data derive from a study of monozygotic twins with inflammatory bowel disease. Whole-study findings and limits: Results did not support any single strong IBD-associated signal or clonotype.

Template switching incorporated UMIs with a 6-nucleotide sample barcode. TCRdb reprocessed the 5' RACE reads, keeping one entry per CDR3 protein, no DNA. This sample's table reports 200,000 to 250,000 distinct CDR3 sequences. Sequencing input: blood. This rearrangement joins TRBV5-1 to TRBJ2-1. This clonotype originated in a human donor with ulcerative colitis or Crohn's disease, or a healthy co-twin of an affected twin (not recorded which). This CDR3 reads CASSRTGTTYNEQFF.